The rows below give T cell receptor beta chains drawn from one sample of a study of cytomegalovirus exposure and HLA in healthy donors. Some clones are missing from TCRdb's copy, which holds only in-frame ones; the method was immunoSEQ multiplex PCR. The sample consists of some 100,000 clones, 60% to 80% of them appearing once. The specimen sequenced was PBMCs. These receptors were taken from a man aged 50-59 years in good health and CMV-seropositive. CDR3s leave out the opening cysteine and the closing phenylalanine or tryptophan. Each record gives: J gene, CDR3 length, V gene, CDR3 protein.

j_call: TRBJ2-7
cdr3_length: 12
v_call: TRBV11-2
cdr3_aa: ASTLEAGTYEQY

j_call: TRBJ2-1
cdr3_length: 14
v_call: TRBV27
cdr3_aa: ASSSPAGGFYNEQF

j_call: TRBJ2-7
cdr3_length: 16
v_call: TRBV28
cdr3_aa: ASSRGQTSRGPGYEQY

j_call: TRBJ1-1
cdr3_length: 12
v_call: TRBV9
cdr3_aa: ASSEQGEETEAF

j_call: TRBJ2-1
cdr3_length: 10
v_call: TRBV11-3
cdr3_aa: ASSGLANEQF

j_call: TRBJ2-2
cdr3_length: 8
v_call: TRBV19
cdr3_aa: ATRGGELF

j_call: TRBJ2-1
cdr3_length: 12
v_call: TRBV7-2
cdr3_aa: ASSLELHLDEQF

j_call: TRBJ1-1
cdr3_length: 11
v_call: TRBV2
cdr3_aa: ASTSGQLLEAF

j_call: TRBJ2-4
cdr3_length: 14
v_call: TRBV11-3
cdr3_aa: ASSSWSQALGGIQY

j_call: TRBJ2-1
cdr3_length: 12
v_call: TRBV7-2
cdr3_aa: ASSPVRLVHEQF

j_call: TRBJ2-7
cdr3_length: 11
v_call: TRBV5-1
cdr3_aa: ASSLEQTYEQY

j_call: TRBJ1-1
cdr3_length: 13
v_call: TRBV5-1
cdr3_aa: ASSSTSSMNTEAF

j_call: TRBJ2-2
cdr3_length: 14
v_call: TRBV5-1
cdr3_aa: ASSIRDSGLTGELF

j_call: TRBJ2-7
cdr3_length: 12
v_call: TRBV15
cdr3_aa: ATSRQGSSYEQY

j_call: TRBJ2-7
cdr3_length: 10
v_call: TRBV27
cdr3_aa: ASSFFGGEQY

j_call: TRBJ2-7
cdr3_length: 12
v_call: TRBV14
cdr3_aa: ASSQAQRSYEQY

j_call: TRBJ2-5
cdr3_length: 12
v_call: TRBV7-8
cdr3_aa: ASSLRQGRETQY

j_call: TRBJ2-3
cdr3_length: 14
v_call: TRBV9
cdr3_aa: ASSAALAASTDTQY

j_call: TRBJ2-1
cdr3_length: 13
v_call: TRBV27
cdr3_aa: ASSSSGSPYNEQF

j_call: TRBJ2-7
cdr3_length: 14
v_call: TRBV2
cdr3_aa: ASREGTSVLGSEQY

j_call: TRBJ2-3
cdr3_length: 13
v_call: TRBV6-5
cdr3_aa: ASSSPRGGRDTQY

j_call: TRBJ2-2
cdr3_length: 13
v_call: TRBV4-1
cdr3_aa: ASSHRQRDTGELF

j_call: TRBJ1-2
cdr3_length: 15
v_call: TRBV5-1
cdr3_aa: ASSPADRGRVGYGYT

j_call: TRBJ1-1
cdr3_length: 14
v_call: TRBV6-5
cdr3_aa: ASSFGRGLRNTEAF

j_call: TRBJ2-7
cdr3_length: 16
v_call: TRBV19
cdr3_aa: ASSIGAGGFSTRDEQY

j_call: NA
cdr3_length: 11
v_call: TRBV28
cdr3_aa: ASSSITPYEQY

j_call: TRBJ2-2
cdr3_length: 13
v_call: TRBV5-1
cdr3_aa: ASSLVQSNTGELF

j_call: TRBJ2-7
cdr3_length: 14
v_call: TRBV6-6
cdr3_aa: ASSTPQGGASYEQY

j_call: TRBJ1-1
cdr3_length: 12
v_call: TRBV7-9
cdr3_aa: ASSLQGRNTEAF

j_call: TRBJ2-3
cdr3_length: 14
v_call: TRBV5-1
cdr3_aa: ASSTASGSSTDTQY

j_call: TRBJ2-2
cdr3_length: 14
v_call: TRBV5-1
cdr3_aa: ASRETSGGATGELF

j_call: TRBJ1-1
cdr3_length: 12
v_call: TRBV14
cdr3_aa: ASSRDRGNTEAF

j_call: TRBJ2-2
cdr3_length: 15
v_call: TRBV4-1
cdr3_aa: ASSQLSGRDNTGELF

j_call: TRBJ1-1
cdr3_length: 11
v_call: TRBV7-2
cdr3_aa: ASSLESSGGAF

j_call: TRBJ2-6
cdr3_length: 10
v_call: TRBV6-5
cdr3_aa: ASRIGANVLT

j_call: TRBJ2-1
cdr3_length: 12
v_call: TRBV19
cdr3_aa: ASTLGQPHNEQF

j_call: TRBJ2-3
cdr3_length: 11
v_call: TRBV6-1
cdr3_aa: ASTTQNTDTQY

j_call: TRBJ2-5
cdr3_length: 14
v_call: TRBV5-6
cdr3_aa: ASSSIQGTYQETQY

j_call: TRBJ2-7
cdr3_length: 14
v_call: TRBV28
cdr3_aa: ASSFSWTSGRVEQY

j_call: TRBJ1-2
cdr3_length: 12
v_call: TRBV28
cdr3_aa: ASSNLPRNYGYT

j_call: TRBJ1-5
cdr3_length: 10
v_call: TRBV5-8
cdr3_aa: ASSPGDQPQH

j_call: TRBJ2-7
cdr3_length: 13
v_call: TRBV7-9
cdr3_aa: ASSLPGTGTDEQY

j_call: TRBJ1-4
cdr3_length: 11
v_call: TRBV28
cdr3_aa: ACRGQGGEKLF

j_call: TRBJ2-7
cdr3_length: 13
v_call: TRBV14
cdr3_aa: ASSSSDRSAYEQY

j_call: TRBJ2-1
cdr3_length: 12
v_call: TRBV7-6
cdr3_aa: ASSSTGASNEQF

j_call: TRBJ2-5
cdr3_length: 10
v_call: TRBV7-9
cdr3_aa: AGSDSQETQY

j_call: TRBJ1-2
cdr3_length: 13
v_call: TRBV6-1
cdr3_aa: ASRASGTGFSGYT

j_call: TRBJ2-7
cdr3_length: 13
v_call: TRBV2
cdr3_aa: ASSARTVSSYEQY

j_call: TRBJ2-7
cdr3_length: 13
v_call: TRBV5-4
cdr3_aa: ASRQGLALSYEQY

j_call: TRBJ1-5
cdr3_length: 16
v_call: TRBV5-6
cdr3_aa: ASSAGQEAPYSNQPQH

j_call: TRBJ2-1
cdr3_length: 12
v_call: TRBV6-5
cdr3_aa: ASTRGRGYNEQF

j_call: TRBJ2-1
cdr3_length: 14
v_call: TRBV14
cdr3_aa: ASSQGGRGSYNEQF

j_call: TRBJ2-3
cdr3_length: 14
v_call: TRBV27
cdr3_aa: ASSLFGGGVTDTQY

j_call: TRBJ2-2
cdr3_length: 17
v_call: TRBV4-1
cdr3_aa: ASSQDSLAGGINTGELF